Below are 10 T cell receptor beta chains sequenced from a single sample in a study of monozygotic twins with inflammatory bowel disease. TCRdb re-analyzed the 5' RACE reads; it lists each CDR3 protein once, without DNA. The sample totals tens of thousands of distinct CDR3 sequences. The sequenced sample was blood. These receptors originate from a human donor with ulcerative colitis or Crohn's disease, or a healthy co-twin of an affected twin (not recorded which).

The J gene is TRBJ2-7, the V gene TRBV19; TCRdb's D call, TRBD1, is unchecked because there is no DNA. The CDR3 runs 16 residues. CDR1 is LNHDA, CDR2 SQIVND, per germline (reference sequence). CDR3 protein: CASSMADRTTPYEQYF.

Here the CDR3 reads CATLGDGAIYEQYF. The chain joins TRBV9 to TRBJ2-7; with no DNA, the TCRdb D assignment of TRBD1 cannot be verified. In germline, CDR1 is SGDLS, CDR2 YYNGEE. This CDR3 has 14 amino acids.

The rearrangement links TRBV18 to TRBJ1-6; the D call of TRBD1 rests on TCRdb alone, since no DNA is present to check it. Germline CDR1 KGHSH, CDR2 LQKENI. The CDR3 consists of 14 residues. The CDR3 loop is CASSPGQGESPLHF.

The chain uses TRBV7-9 and TRBJ1-2; TCRdb names TRBD1, which stays unverified in the absence of DNA. Germline V gene sequence: CDR1 SEHNR, CDR2 FQNEAQ (reference sequence). This CDR3 comprises 15 residues. CDR3 amino acids: CASSLGDRPWLGYTF.

This chain links TRBV12-3 or TRBV12-4 with TRBJ2-3; with no DNA, the TCRdb D assignment of TRBD2 cannot be verified. This CDR3 is built from 17 residues. CDR3 sequence: CASSEAVLLELADTQYF.

The chain combines TRBV3-1 with TRBJ2-7; the D call of TRBD2 rests on TCRdb alone, since no DNA is present to check it. Germline loops: CDR1 LGHDT, CDR2 YNNKEL (reference sequence). This CDR3 spans 15 amino acids. The CDR3 spells CASSQDPSGSSGQYF.

J is TRBJ1-2 and V is TRBV5-1; TCRdb proposes TRBD1, but this gene call is untestable without DNA. The CDR3 runs to 14 residues. Germline V gene data show CDR1 as SGHRS and CDR2 as YFSETQ. The CDR3 is CASSDGTGGYGYTF.

CDR3 residues: CASSLDFLAGGAFF. This chain joins TRBV11-2 and TRBJ1-1. The CDR3 is 14 residues long. The germline V gene encodes CDR1 SGHAT and CDR2 FQNNGV.

V is TRBV12-5 and J is TRBJ1-1; without DNA, the TCRdb call of TRBD1 cannot be checked. CDR3 length: 16 residues. Germline lookup yields CDR1 LGHNT and CDR2 FRNRAP. CDR3 in amino acids: CASAPGGGVANTEAFF.

This rearrangement joins TRBV10-3 to TRBJ2-2. Germline lookup yields CDR1 ENHRY and CDR2 SYGVKD. The CDR3 extends over 11 amino acids. The CDR3 sequence is CAIRESGELFF.